This passage covers 28 T cell receptor beta chains from one sample sequenced in a study of T cells in Graves' hyperthyroidism and ophthalmopathy. RNA transcripts were the template for amplifying TCR beta CDR3 regions. First-round RT-PCR targeting the TCR CDR3 was performed with the HTBI primer set. Each CDR3 protein is one row after TCRdb ran MiXCR on the multiplex PCR reads. The sample has 640,000 or so distinct CDR3 sequences, 12% to 15% seen once. The source material was blood. The receptor source for this set is a woman under 30 with Graves' ophthalmopathy.

This clonotype was observed many times. The V and J genes are TRBV20-1 and TRBJ2-7, with TRBD2 identical over 14 bases. The CDR3 sequence is 15 residues long. Germline-derived CDR1 and CDR2 are DFQATT and SNEGSKA (reference sequence). J lost 4 bases, V lost 3 bases, and 5 bases had no gene match. CDR3 sequence (DNA): TGCAGTGCTAGGCGACTAGCGGGAGGGGCATACGAGCAGTACTTC. Encoded protein: CSARRLAGGAYEQYF.

This clonotype was recorded at least ten times. The chain has TRBV7-9 and TRBJ2-7, with 8 bases identical to TRBD1. The CDR3 length is 17 residues. J was trimmed by 3 bases and V by 5 bases; bases with no gene match: 15. CDR1 SEHNR and CDR2 FQNEAQ come from the germline V gene (reference sequence). The CDR3 DNA sequence: TGTGCCAGCAGCCACCCCCAGGGGGCAGGGGGCGGCTACGAGCAGTACTTC. This codes for CASSHPQGAGGGYEQYF.

This clonotype was counted a few times. The J gene is TRBJ1-3, the V gene TRBV5-8; TRBD1 matches 9 bases. Trimming at V came to 9 bases and at J to 0 bases, leaving 10 bases not matched to a gene. Germline CDR1 is SGHTS and CDR2 is YDEGEE. The CDR3 has 16 residues. CDR3 sequence: CATDTGGSSSGNTIYF. In DNA form, the CDR3 reads TGTGCCACCGACACAGGGGGCTCGAGCTCTGGAAACACCATATATTTT.

This clonotype was detected ten times or more. The rearrangement links TRBV7-8 to TRBJ2-5; TRBD2 matches at 10 bases. The trim removed 7 bases at V and 5 bases at J, leaving 13 bases unmatched. CDR1 SGHVS and CDR2 FQNEAQ come from the germline V gene. The CDR3 is made up of 16 amino acids. CDR3 region: CASNQGASGSGETQYF. The CDR3 region has the DNA TGTGCCAGCAACCAGGGGGCTAGCGGGAGTGGGGAGACCCAGTACTTC.

This clonotype was recorded many times. One end of the junction fails to match germline, which may point to a read error. The rearrangement links TRBV5-1 to TRBJ2-7, with 11 bases aligning to TRBD2. The CDR3 sequence is 14 residues long. Germline CDR1 is SGHRS and CDR2 is YFSETQ. The CDR3 nucleotides are TGTGCCAGCAGTCTTAGCGGGAGGGCCTACGAGCAGTACTTC. The encoded protein is CASSLSGRAYEQYF.

This clonotype was found many times. The chain links TRBV19 to TRBJ2-7; 10 nucleotides agree with TRBD2. V lost 2 bases and J lost 3; bases outside the gene matches: 1. The germline V gene encodes CDR1 LNHDA and CDR2 SQIVND (reference sequence). This CDR3 comprises 14 residues. For the CDR3, the DNA is TGTGCCAGTAGTATAACTAGCGGGATCTACGAGCAGTACTTC. Translated: CASSITSGIYEQYF.

The chain has TRBV19 and TRBJ2-1; TRBD2 aligns across 16 bases. CDR1 and CDR2 (germline): LNHDA, SQIVND (reference sequence). V lost 3 bases and J lost 10; bases outside the gene matches: 12. This CDR3 is built from 18 residues. The CDR3 region is CASSMRGGTSGRAGEQFF. In nucleotides, the CDR3 is TGTGCCAGTAGTATGAGGGGGGGGACTAGCGGGAGGGCGGGAGAGCAGTTCTTC.

This clonotype has a count of ten or more. The CDR3 protein is CASSFKSYEQYF. CDR3 DNA: TGCGCCAGCAGCTTCAAATCCTACGAGCAGTACTTC. The V gene is TRBV5-1, the J gene TRBJ2-7; no clear D gene. V lost 2 bases, J lost 1 base, and 4 bases lay in between. Germline-derived CDR1 and CDR2 are SGHRS and YFSETQ. This CDR3 spans 12 amino acids.

This rearrangement joins TRBV20-1 to TRBJ2-3; maybe TRBD2 (5 bases). There are 14 residues in the CDR3. The germline V and J ends were trimmed by 0 bases and 7 bases, with 14 bases remaining between them. The germline V gene has CDR1 DFQATT and CDR2 SNEGSKA (reference sequence). The CDR3 nucleotides are TGCAGTGCTAGAGATTCCGGACTTGGGAATACGCAGTATTTT. It codes for CSARDSGLGNTQYF.

This clonotype was seen at least ten times. V usage is TRBV2 and J usage is TRBJ2-1; D may be TRBD2 (6 bases). Germline CDR1 SNHLY, CDR2 FYNNEI. The CDR3 extends over 17 amino acids. With 3 bases removed from V and 7 bases from J, the gap between germline ends came to 22 bases. The CDR3 DNA follows: TGTGCCAGCAGTGACGAGACCGGGACTTTATTCGGGAATGAGCAGTTCTTC. The encoded protein is CASSDETGTLFGNEQFF.

This clonotype was seen more than once but under ten times. V is TRBV24-1 and J is TRBJ2-5; 10 bases line up with TRBD1. The CDR3 consists of 19 residues. Germline CDR1 reads KGHDR; CDR2 reads SFDVKD. V was clipped by 4 bases and J by 2 bases; unmatched bases: 15. This CDR3 is CATSEGPRQGAILQETQYF. CDR3 nucleotides: TGTGCCACCAGTGAAGGTCCGAGACAGGGGGCAATCCTTCAAGAGACCCAGTACTTC.

V and J are TRBV12-3 or TRBV12-4 and TRBJ2-5; TRBD2 agrees at 14 bases. The V gene end was trimmed by 9 bases and the J gene end by 4 bases; junction bases not matched to a gene: 10. This CDR3 region has 16 residues. CDR3 coding DNA: TGTGCCAGGGGGGGGACTAGCGGGAGATGGGGAGAGACCCAGTACTTC. Its translation: CARGGTSGRWGETQYF.

This clonotype was seen ten or more times. The rearrangement links TRBV9 to TRBJ1-1; possible D gene TRBD1, 6 bases. There are 16 residues in the CDR3. V shed 1 base and J shed 4 bases, with 17 bases lying between them. CDR1 and CDR2 from the germline V gene are SGDLS and YYNGEE. Here the CDR3 DNA reads TGTGCCAGCAGCGTACCCCAGACAGGCCCACTCACTGAAGCTTTCTTT. As protein: CASSVPQTGPLTEAFF.

This clonotype occurred many times. The chain uses TRBV12-3 or TRBV12-4 and TRBJ1-1; no reliable D call. CDR3 length equals 10 residues. V was shortened by 8 bases and J by 10 bases, with 11 bases between the two germline ends. The CDR3 DNA reads as TGTGCCAGCGTTCCCAGTGGAGCTTTCTTT. Its translation is CASVPSGAFF.

This clonotype was recorded a few times. The chain joins TRBV20-1 to TRBJ2-2; the D is unclear. Germline lookup yields CDR1 DFQATT and CDR2 SNEGSKA (reference sequence). V dropped 0 bases and J dropped 4 bases, with 9 bases sitting between them. The CDR3 is 14 amino acids. CDR3 protein: CSARDPLTTGELFF. CDR3 in DNA: TGCAGTGCTAGAGATCCCCTTACCACCGGGGAGCTGTTTTTT.

This clonotype was detected many times. V and J are TRBV29-1 and TRBJ1-1, with TRBD1 identical over 7 bases. The ends lost 1 base at V and 6 bases at J; junction bases unmatched: 8. The CDR3 has 14 residues. The germline V gene encodes CDR1 SQVTM and CDR2 ANQGSEA. This CDR3 is CSVEGTGAWAEAFF. The CDR3 nucleotides are TGCAGCGTTGAAGGTACAGGGGCCTGGGCTGAAGCTTTCTTT. Full variable domain (remainder filled in from reference TRBV29-1 and TRBJ1-1): SAVISQKPSRDICQRGTSLTIQCQVDSQVTMMFWYRQQPGQSLTLIATANQGSEATYESGFVIDKFPISRPNLTFSTLTVSNMSPEDSSIYLCSVEGTGAWAEAFFGQGTRLTVV.

With respect to this clonotype: A clone one base away is much larger, so this may be a read error. This chain links TRBV28 with TRBJ1-5; tentative D call: TRBD1 (6 bases). The CDR3 has 15 amino acids. The germline CDR1 and CDR2 sequences are MDHEN and SYDVKM. V lost 2 bases, J lost 4 bases, and 12 bases lay in between. CDR3 amino acids: CASSLRTDWNQPQHF. Here the CDR3 DNA reads TGTGCCAGCAGTTTAAGGACAGATTGGAATCAGCCCCAGCATTTT.

At least ten counts were recorded for this clonotype. The rearrangement links TRBV2 to TRBJ1-5, with 7 bases matching TRBD1. The junction had 10 bases not matched to a gene; V was cut back by 6 bases and J by 2 bases. The CDR3 runs 16 residues. Germline CDR1 and CDR2: SNHLY and FYNNEI. CDR3 sequence: CASRMQGGRGNQPQHF. In nucleotides, the CDR3 is TGTGCCAGCAGGATGCAGGGGGGCCGGGGCAATCAGCCCCAGCATTTT.

This clonotype was counted ten times or more. The chain uses TRBV6-1 and TRBJ2-5; 8 nucleotides line up with TRBD2. The CDR3 totals 18 residues. Germline lookup yields CDR1 MNHNS and CDR2 SASEGT. J gave up 6 bases and V 0 bases, and 15 bases lay outside the gene matches. This CDR3 is CASSEAIGASGSGKTQYF. CDR3 DNA: TGTGCCAGCAGTGAAGCGATTGGGGCTAGCGGGTCAGGGAAGACCCAGTACTTC.

This clonotype has more than one count but fewer than ten. V usage is TRBV29-1 and J usage is TRBJ2-3; D is tentatively TRBD1 or TRBD2 (5 bases each). Germline-derived CDR1 and CDR2 are SQVTM and ANQGSEA. Trimming stripped 4 bases from V and 5 bases from J, with 13 bases between. This CDR3 spans 13 amino acids. The chain's CDR3 is CSVGGTEVDTQYF. The DNA for the CDR3 is TGCAGCGTTGGTGGGACGGAGGTAGATACGCAGTATTTT.

This clonotype was counted many times. This rearrangement joins TRBV2 to TRBJ2-5; no definite D call. The CDR3 is made up of 13 amino acids. Germline V CDR1 and CDR2: SNHLY, FYNNEI. V dropped 3 bases and J dropped 5 bases, with 10 bases sitting between them. CDR3 coding DNA: TGTGCCAGCAGTGAGACGGTCGGGGAGACCCAGTACTTC. It translates to CASSETVGETQYF.

This clonotype was counted at least ten times. This sequence joins TRBV27 and TRBJ2-1, with 8 bases identical to TRBD1. The trim removed 3 bases at V and 7 bases at J, leaving 8 bases unmatched. The germline V gene encodes CDR1 MNHEY and CDR2 SMNVEV (reference sequence). This CDR3 is 15 amino acids long. The CDR3 DNA reads TGTGCCAGCAGTTTGCAGGGGGCGAGTATGAATGAGCAGTTCTTC. Protein sequence: CASSLQGASMNEQFF.

This chain connects TRBV19 to TRBJ2-1, with D perhaps being TRBD1 or TRBD2 (5 bases each). Between the trimmed V and J ends, which lost 8 bases and 1 base, there was a span of 15 bases. Germline lookup yields CDR1 LNHDA and CDR2 SQIVND (reference sequence). The CDR3 covers 15 residues. The CDR3 protein is CASSDSGTSYNEQFF. As DNA, the CDR3 is TGTGCCAGTTCCGACAGCGGAACATCCTACAATGAGCAGTTCTTC.

This rearrangement joins TRBV12-5 to TRBJ1-5; D remains ambiguous. CDR1 is LGHNT, CDR2 FRNRAP, per germline. With 4 bases removed from V and 12 bases from J, the gap between germline ends came to 13 bases. This CDR3 has 12 amino acids. CDR3 DNA: TGTGCTAGTGGTTCTCCGGGGTCTAGCCAGCATTTT. It yields the protein CASGSPGSSQHF.

V and J are TRBV6-2 or TRBV6-3 and TRBJ1-2; 9 bases are a match to TRBD1. The CDR3 runs to 14 residues. In germline, CDR1 is MNHEY, CDR2 SVGEGT. J was trimmed by 7 bases and V by 2 bases; bases with no gene match: 5. The CDR3 is CASSYGTGGFGYTF. CDR3 in DNA: TGTGCCAGCAGTTACGGAACAGGGGGCTTTGGCTACACCTTC.

Turning to this clonotype: It may be a read error: a sequence one base away is much more abundant. CDR3 sequence: CASRGDRGSYNGQFF. DNA of the CDR3: TGTGCCAGCAGGGGCGACAGGGGCTCCTACAATGGGCAGTTCTTC. The chain has TRBV2 and TRBJ2-1; 8 nucleotides agree with TRBD1. CDR3 length equals 15 residues. Germline assignment: CDR1 SNHLY and CDR2 FYNNEI.

This clonotype occurred many times. The V gene is TRBV20-1, the J gene TRBJ1-5, with D uncertain. Germline CDR1 and CDR2: DFQATT and SNEGSKA (reference sequence). The V gene lost 3 bases and the J gene lost 7 bases, with 4 bases spanning the gap. This CDR3 contains 10 residues. The CDR3 DNA sequence: TGCAGTGCTAGCATCCAGCCCCAGCATTTT. Its protein product is CSASIQPQHF.

The table lists this clonotype with many counts. The chain recombines TRBV20-1 with TRBJ2-1; 14 bases line up with TRBD2. The V gene end was trimmed by 5 bases and the J gene end by 8 bases; junction bases not matched to a gene: 14. CDR1 and CDR2 from the germline V gene are DFQATT and SNEGSKA (reference sequence). The CDR3 totals 17 residues. The CDR3 spells CSASTTSGRANKDEQFF. The CDR3 nucleotides read TGCAGTGCTTCGACGACTAGCGGGAGGGCTAATAAGGATGAGCAGTTCTTC.